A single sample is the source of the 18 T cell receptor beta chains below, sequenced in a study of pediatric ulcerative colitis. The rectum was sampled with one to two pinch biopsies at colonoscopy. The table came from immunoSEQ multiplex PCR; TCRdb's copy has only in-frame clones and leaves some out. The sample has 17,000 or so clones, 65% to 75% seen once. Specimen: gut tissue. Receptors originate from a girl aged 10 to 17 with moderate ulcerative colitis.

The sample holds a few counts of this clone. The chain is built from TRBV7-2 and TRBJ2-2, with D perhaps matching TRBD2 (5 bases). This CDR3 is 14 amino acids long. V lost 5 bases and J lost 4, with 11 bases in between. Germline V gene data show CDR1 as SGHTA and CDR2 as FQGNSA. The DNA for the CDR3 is TGTGCCAGCAGCCCCGAGAGGGTCACCGGGGAGCTGTTTTTT. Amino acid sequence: CASSPERVTGELFF.

The DNA for the CDR3 is TGTGCCAGCAGTTTATCCGCAGGGTGGTACGAGCAGTACTTC. This gives the protein CASSLSAGWYEQYF. The V and J genes are TRBV27 and TRBJ2-7; a possible D gene is TRBD1 (5 bases). The CDR3 loop spans 14 amino acids. Germline-derived CDR1 and CDR2 are MNHEY and SMNVEV (reference sequence). The germline V and J ends were trimmed by 0 bases and 4 bases, with 10 bases remaining between them.

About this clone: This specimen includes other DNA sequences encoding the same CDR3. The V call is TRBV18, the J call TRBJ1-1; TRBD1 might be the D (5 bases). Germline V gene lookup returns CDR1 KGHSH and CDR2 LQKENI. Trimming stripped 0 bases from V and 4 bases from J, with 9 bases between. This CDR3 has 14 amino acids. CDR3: CASSPPGGGTEAFF. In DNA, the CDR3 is TGTGCCAGCTCACCACCTGGGGGAGGCACTGAAGCTTTCTTT.

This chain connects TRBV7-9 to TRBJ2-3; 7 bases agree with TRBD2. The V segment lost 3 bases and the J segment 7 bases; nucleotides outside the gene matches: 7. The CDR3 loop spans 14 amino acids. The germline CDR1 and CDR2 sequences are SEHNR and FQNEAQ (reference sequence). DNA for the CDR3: TGTGCCAGCAGCTTTGGTGGGGGGGTCCATACGCAGTATTTT. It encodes CASSFGGGVHTQYF. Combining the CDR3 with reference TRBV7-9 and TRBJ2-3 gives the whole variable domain DTGVSQNPRHKITKRGQNVTFRCDPISEHNRLYWYRQTLGQGPEFLTYFQNEAQLEKSRLLSDRFSAERPKGSFSTLEIQRTEQGDSAMYLCASSFGGGVHTQYFGPGTRLTVL.

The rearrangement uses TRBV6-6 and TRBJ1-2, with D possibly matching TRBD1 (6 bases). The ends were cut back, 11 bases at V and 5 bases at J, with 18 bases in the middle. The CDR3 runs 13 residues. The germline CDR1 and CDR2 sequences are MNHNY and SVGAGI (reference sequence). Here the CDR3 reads CAVEPGDKYGYTF. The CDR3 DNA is TGTGCCGTTGAGCCAGGGGACAAGTATGGCTACACCTTC.

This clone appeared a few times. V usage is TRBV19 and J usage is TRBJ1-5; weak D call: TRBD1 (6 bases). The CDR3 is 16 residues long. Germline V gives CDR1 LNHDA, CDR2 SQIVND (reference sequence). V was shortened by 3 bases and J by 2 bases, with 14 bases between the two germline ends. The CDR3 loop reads CASSIPPGGGNQPQHF. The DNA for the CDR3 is TGTGCCAGTAGTATCCCTCCGGGGGGCGGCAATCAGCCCCAGCATTTT.

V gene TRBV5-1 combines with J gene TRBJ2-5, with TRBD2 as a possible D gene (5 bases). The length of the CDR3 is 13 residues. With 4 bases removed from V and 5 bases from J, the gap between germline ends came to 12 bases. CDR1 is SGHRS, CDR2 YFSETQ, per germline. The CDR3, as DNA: TGCGCCAGCAGCCTTGGGAGATGGGAGACCCAGTACTTC. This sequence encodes CASSLGRWETQYF.

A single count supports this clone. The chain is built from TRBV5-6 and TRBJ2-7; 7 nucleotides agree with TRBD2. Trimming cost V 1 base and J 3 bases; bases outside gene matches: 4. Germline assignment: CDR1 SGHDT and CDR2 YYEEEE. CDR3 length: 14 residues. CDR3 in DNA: TGTGCCAGCAGCTTGTCCGGGGAGGGCTACGAGCAGTACTTC. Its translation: CASSLSGEGYEQYF.

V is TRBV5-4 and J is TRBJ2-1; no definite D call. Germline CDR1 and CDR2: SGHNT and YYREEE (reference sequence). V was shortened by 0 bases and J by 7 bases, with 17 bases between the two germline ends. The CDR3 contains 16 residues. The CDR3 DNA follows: TGTGCCAGCAGCTTGGCCCTAAAAGCTACGGAGAATGAGCAGTTCTTC. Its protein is CASSLALKATENEQFF.

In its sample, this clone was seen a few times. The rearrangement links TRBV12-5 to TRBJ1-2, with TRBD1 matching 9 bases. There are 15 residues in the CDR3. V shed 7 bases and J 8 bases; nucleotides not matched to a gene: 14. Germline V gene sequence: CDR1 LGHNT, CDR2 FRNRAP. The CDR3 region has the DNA TGTGCTAGTGCTTCATCCACCGGGACAGGGATCGGCTACACCTTC. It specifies CASASSTGTGIGYTF.

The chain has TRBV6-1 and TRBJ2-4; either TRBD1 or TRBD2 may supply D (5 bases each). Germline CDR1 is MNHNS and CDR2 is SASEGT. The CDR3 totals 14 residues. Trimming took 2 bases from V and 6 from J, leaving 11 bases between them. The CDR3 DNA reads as TGTGCCAGCAGTGAACGCCAGGGAGTAAACATTCAGTACTTC. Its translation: CASSERQGVNIQYF.

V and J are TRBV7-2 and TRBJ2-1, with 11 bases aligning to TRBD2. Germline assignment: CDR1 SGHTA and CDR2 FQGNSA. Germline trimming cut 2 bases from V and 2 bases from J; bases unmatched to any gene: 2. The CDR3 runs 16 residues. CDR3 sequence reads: CASSLKLAGAYNEQFF. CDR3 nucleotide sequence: TGTGCCAGCAGCTTAAAACTAGCGGGAGCCTACAATGAGCAGTTCTTC.

The CDR3 nucleotides are TGTGCCAGCAGTGCTACAGGAGTCTATGGCTACACCTTC. Translating it yields CASSATGVYGYTF. This sequence joins TRBV6-4 and TRBJ1-2; maybe TRBD1 (5 bases). The germline gives CDR1 MRHNA, CDR2 SNTAGT. The CDR3 is 13 residues long. V was clipped by 4 bases and J by 4 bases, with 10 bases between them.

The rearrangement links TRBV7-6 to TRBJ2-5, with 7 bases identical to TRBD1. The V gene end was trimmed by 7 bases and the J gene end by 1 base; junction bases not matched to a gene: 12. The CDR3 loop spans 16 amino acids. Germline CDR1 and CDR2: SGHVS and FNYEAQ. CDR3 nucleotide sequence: TGTGCCAGCACCTCCGGTGTGTCAGGGGGCCAAGAGACCCAGTACTTC. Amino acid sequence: CASTSGVSGGQETQYF.

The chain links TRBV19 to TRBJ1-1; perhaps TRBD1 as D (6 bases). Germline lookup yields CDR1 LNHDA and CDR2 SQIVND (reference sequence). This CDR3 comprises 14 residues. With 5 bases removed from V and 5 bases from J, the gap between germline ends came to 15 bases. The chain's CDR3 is CASSLGGSGTEAFF. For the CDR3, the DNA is TGTGCCAGTAGTTTAGGGGGGTCGGGGACTGAAGCTTTCTTT.

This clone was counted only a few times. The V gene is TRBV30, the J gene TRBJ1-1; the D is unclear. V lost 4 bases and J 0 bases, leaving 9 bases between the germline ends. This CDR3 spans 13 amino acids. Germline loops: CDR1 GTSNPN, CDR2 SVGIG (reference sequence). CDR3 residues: CAWKRVLNTEAFF. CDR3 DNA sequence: TGTGCCTGGAAGCGGGTCTTGAACACTGAAGCTTTCTTT.

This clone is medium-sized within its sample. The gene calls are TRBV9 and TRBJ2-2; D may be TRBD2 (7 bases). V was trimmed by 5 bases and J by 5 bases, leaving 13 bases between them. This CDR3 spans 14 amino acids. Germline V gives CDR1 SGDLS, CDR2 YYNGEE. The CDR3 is CASRAGGATGELFF. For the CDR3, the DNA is TGTGCCAGCAGGGCTGGGGGGGCTACCGGGGAGCTGTTTTTT. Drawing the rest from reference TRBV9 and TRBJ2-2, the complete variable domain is DSGVTQTPKHLITATGQRVTLRCSPRSGDLSVYWYQQSLDQGLQFLIQYYNGEERAKGNILERFSAQQFPDLHSELNLSSLELGDSALYFCASRAGGATGELFFGEGSRLTVL.

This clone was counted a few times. The CDR3 sequence is CASSSDRGSSYTF. In nucleotides, the CDR3 is TGCGCCAGCAGTTCCGACAGGGGCTCGAGCTACACCTTC. This chain connects TRBV10-1 to TRBJ1-2; the match to TRBD1 covers 8 bases. Germline loops: CDR1 WNHNN, CDR2 SYGVQD (reference sequence). J gave up 9 bases and V 5 bases, and 8 bases lay outside the gene matches. This CDR3 has 13 residues.